A selection of T cell receptor beta chains follows, all from one sample in a study of cytomegalovirus exposure and HLA in healthy donors. The repertoire was sequenced with immunoSEQ multiplex PCR; TCRdb's copy has only in-frame clones and lacks some. The table lists 100,000 to 150,000 clones, around nine tenths of them singletons. The sample was PBMCs. The receptor source for this set is a woman younger than 30 in good health and CMV-seronegative. CDR3s include the opening cysteine and the closing phenylalanine or tryptophan. D genes are given only for firm matches. The size entry is marked missing in some rows and otherwise reads once, few, many or a size class.

TRBJ2-7,TRBD1,NA,TRBV11-3,CASSIPGTGHYEQYF,TGTGCCAGCAGCATTCCCGGGACAGGGCACTACGAGCAGTACTTC
TRBJ1-2,TRBD1,NA,TRBV7-9,CASSLSGTGVRSNYGYTF,TGTGCCAGCAGCCTCAGCGGGACAGGGGTTCGATCTAACTATGGCTACACCTTC
TRBJ2-3,TRBD1,NA,TRBV9,CASSGGQGFADTQYF,TGTGCCAGCAGCGGCGGACAGGGGTTCGCAGATACGCAGTATTTT
TRBJ2-1,NA,NA,TRBV18,CASSPGGALYNEQFF,TGTGCCAGCTCACCGGGGGGGGCCCTCTACAATGAGCAGTTCTTC
TRBJ2-1,NA,NA,TRBV9,CASSSSPTGGNEQFF,TGTGCCAGCAGCTCGAGCCCGACAGGCGGTAATGAGCAGTTCTTC
TRBJ2-2,TRBD2,NA,TRBV5-1,CASSSPFTTSGANTGELFF,TGCGCCAGCAGCTCGCCTTTTACGACTAGCGGAGCAAACACCGGGGAGCTGTTTTTT
TRBJ2-1,TRBD1,NA,TRBV13,CASRVGTGAYNEQFF,TGTGCCAGCAGGGTGGGGACAGGCGCCTACAATGAGCAGTTCTTC
TRBJ2-3,NA,NA,TRBV6-1,CASSADSYSNTQYF,TGTGCCAGCAGTGCTGATAGCTACTCAAATACGCAGTATTTT
TRBJ2-1,TRBD1,NA,TRBV9,CASSSRGTGGEQFF,TGTGCCAGCAGCTCCAGAGGGACAGGGGGTGAGCAGTTCTTC
TRBJ1-2,NA,NA,TRBV4-1,CASSRTTGNYGYTF,TGCGCCAGCAGCCGAACCACAGGCAACTATGGCTACACCTTC
TRBJ2-3,TRBD2,NA,TRBV5-4,CASSSAGVPDTQYF,TGTGCCAGCAGCTCAGCGGGAGTGCCAGATACGCAGTATTTT
TRBJ2-7,TRBD1,NA,TRBV19,CASSSGQGGEQYF,TGTGCCAGTAGTTCGGGACAGGGGGGCGAGCAGTACTTC
TRBJ2-7,TRBD1,NA,TRBV9,CASSPGQGAYEQYF,TGTGCCAGCAGCCCCGGACAGGGGGCCTACGAGCAGTACTTC
TRBJ2-4,NA,NA,TRBV10-3,CATRDIAKNIQYF,TGTGCCACTAGGGACATAGCCAAAAACATTCAGTACTTC
TRBJ2-5,NA,NA,TRBV7-2,CASSSGNVQETQYF,TGTGCCAGCAGCTCCGGTAACGTGCAAGAGACCCAGTACTTC
TRBJ1-3,TRBD1,NA,TRBV25-1,CASSEWGDRFGNTIYF,TGTGCCAGCAGTGAATGGGGGGACAGGTTTGGAAACACCATATATTTT
TRBJ2-7,TRBD1,NA,TRBV19,CASRPDRVSEQYF,TGTGCCAGTCGTCCGGACAGGGTATCCGAGCAGTACTTC
TRBJ2-3,NA,NA,TRBV14,CASSFGTDTQYF,TGTGCCAGCAGCTTCGGGACAGATACGCAGTATTTT
TRBJ2-1,TRBD2,NA,TRBV2,CASREKTSDNEQFF,TGTGCCAGCAGAGAAAAGACTAGCGACAATGAGCAGTTCTTC
TRBJ1-2,TRBD1,NA,TRBV4-1,CASSQVGQASWGYTF,TGCGCCAGCAGCCAAGTGGGACAGGCTTCATGGGGCTACACCTTC
TRBJ2-1,TRBD2,NA,TRBV13,CASSLGFSGTYNEQFF,TGTGCCAGCAGCTTAGGATTTAGCGGGACATACAATGAGCAGTTCTTC
TRBJ2-3,NA,NA,TRBV6-1,CASSAGNTFTDTQYF,TGTGCCAGCAGCGCGGGAAACACCTTCACAGATACGCAGTATTTT
TRBJ1-5,TRBD1,NA,TRBV6-1,CASSEAAGGGNQPQHF,TGTGCCAGCAGTGAAGCCGCAGGGGGCGGTAATCAGCCCCAGCATTTT
TRBJ1-2,TRBD1,NA,TRBV6-1,CASRTGVGYTF,TGTGCCAGCAGGACAGGGGTTGGCTACACCTTC
TRBJ1-2,NA,NA,TRBV5-4,CASSLSGRAYYGYTF,TGTGCCAGCAGCTTGAGTGGCAGGGCTTACTATGGCTACACCTTC
TRBJ2-1,TRBD2,NA,TRBV19,CASSMTREGWNEQFF,TGTGCCAGTAGTATGACGAGGGAGGGGTGGAATGAGCAGTTCTTC
TRBJ1-1,TRBD1,NA,TRBV4-1,CASSQPDRDGAEAFF,TGCGCCAGCAGCCAACCCGACAGGGACGGGGCTGAAGCTTTCTTT
TRBJ2-7,TRBD2,NA,TRBV9,CASTPGLGYEQYF,TGTGCCAGCACCCCGGGACTAGGCTACGAGCAGTACTTC
TRBJ2-7,NA,NA,TRBV5-1,CASRLGWQGRLPYEQYF,TGCGCCAGCAGATTGGGGTGGCAGGGGCGCCTACCCTACGAGCAGTACTTC
TRBJ2-3,TRBD1,once,TRBV15,CATSTQTGEATDTQYF,TGTGCCACCAGCACGCAGACAGGGGAGGCAACAGATACGCAGTATTTT
TRBJ2-1,NA,NA,TRBV6-5,CASRTKRLPYNEQFF,TGTGCCAGCAGAACCAAGAGACTACCTTACAATGAGCAGTTCTTC
TRBJ2-3,NA,once,TRBV14,CASSQDPVTDTQYF,TGTGCCAGCAGCCAAGATCCCGTCACAGATACGCAGTATTTT
TRBJ2-7,NA,NA,TRBV18,CASSPRLASDEQYF,TGTGCCAGCTCACCTAGGCTAGCGAGCGACGAGCAGTACTTC
TRBJ2-2,TRBD1,NA,TRBV18,CASSRTYRGNTGELFF,TGTGCCAGCTCACGAACCTACAGGGGGAACACCGGGGAGCTGTTTTTT
TRBJ2-1,TRBD2,NA,TRBV6-5,CASKLAGLSYNEQFF,TGTGCCAGTAAATTAGCGGGACTATCCTACAATGAGCAGTTCTTC
TRBJ1-2,NA,NA,TRBV6-6,CASSYVFTGFGSYTF,TGTGCCAGCAGTTACGTATTCACAGGGTTCGGAAGCTACACCTTC
TRBJ1-1,TRBD1,NA,TRBV6-5,CASRWDRGHTEAFF,TGTGCCAGCAGGTGGGACAGGGGGCATACTGAAGCTTTCTTT
TRBJ2-3,NA,NA,TRBV6-1,CASSVRRGRDTQYF,TGTGCCAGCAGTGTTCGGCGGGGAAGGGATACGCAGTATTTT
TRBJ2-3,TRBD1,NA,TRBV5-1,CASSLGGQGSTDTQYF,TGCGCCAGCAGCTTGGGAGGACAGGGGAGCACAGATACGCAGTATTTT
TRBJ2-2,NA,NA,TRBV27,CASSLGGTGELFF,TGTGCCAGCAGTTTGGGGGGCACCGGGGAGCTGTTTTTT
TRBJ2-5,NA,once,TRBV11-2,CASSLGSRGGETQYF,TGTGCCAGCAGCTTAGGATCTAGGGGGGGGGAGACCCAGTACTTC
TRBJ2-3,TRBD2,NA,TRBV4-1,CASSQGLAGPTDTQYF,TGCGCCAGCAGCCAAGGACTAGCGGGCCCCACAGATACGCAGTATTTT